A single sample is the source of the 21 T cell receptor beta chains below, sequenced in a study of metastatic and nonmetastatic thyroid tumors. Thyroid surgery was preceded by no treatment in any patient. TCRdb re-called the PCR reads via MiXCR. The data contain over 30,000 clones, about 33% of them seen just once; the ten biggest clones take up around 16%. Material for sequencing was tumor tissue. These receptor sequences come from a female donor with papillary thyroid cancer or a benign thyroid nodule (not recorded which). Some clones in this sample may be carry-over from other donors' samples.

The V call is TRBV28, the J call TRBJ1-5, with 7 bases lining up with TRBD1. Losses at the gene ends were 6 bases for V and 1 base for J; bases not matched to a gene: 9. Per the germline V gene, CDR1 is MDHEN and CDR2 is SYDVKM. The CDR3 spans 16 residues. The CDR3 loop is CASSSPTGISNQPQHF. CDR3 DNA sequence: TGTGCCAGCAGCAGTCCGACAGGGATAAGCAATCAGCCCCAGCATTTT.

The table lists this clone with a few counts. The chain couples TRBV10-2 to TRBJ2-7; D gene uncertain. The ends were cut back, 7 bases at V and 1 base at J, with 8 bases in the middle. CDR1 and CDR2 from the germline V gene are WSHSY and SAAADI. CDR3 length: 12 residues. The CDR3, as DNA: TGCGCCAGCACCACCGGTTCCTACGAGCAGTACTTC. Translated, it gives CASTTGSYEQYF.

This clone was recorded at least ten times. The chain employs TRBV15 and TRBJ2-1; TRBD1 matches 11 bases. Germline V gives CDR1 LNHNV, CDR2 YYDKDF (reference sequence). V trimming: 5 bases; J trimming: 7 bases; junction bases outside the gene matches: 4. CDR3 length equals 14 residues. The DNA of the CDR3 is TGTGCCACCAGCGCCGGGACAGGGGGGAATGAGCAGTTCTTC. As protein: CATSAGTGGNEQFF.

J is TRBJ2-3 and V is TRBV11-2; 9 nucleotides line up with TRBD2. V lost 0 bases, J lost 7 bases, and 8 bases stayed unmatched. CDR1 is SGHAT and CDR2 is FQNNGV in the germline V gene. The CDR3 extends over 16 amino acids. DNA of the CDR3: TGTGCCAGCAGCTTAGATGGAGCGGGAGGCCCATATACGCAGTATTTT. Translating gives CASSLDGAGGPYTQYF.

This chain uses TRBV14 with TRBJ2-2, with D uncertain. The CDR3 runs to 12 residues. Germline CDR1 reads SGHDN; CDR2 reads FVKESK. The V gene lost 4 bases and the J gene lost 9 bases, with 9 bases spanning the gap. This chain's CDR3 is CASSPSGWELFF. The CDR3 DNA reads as TGTGCCAGCAGCCCCTCGGGCTGGGAGCTGTTTTTT.

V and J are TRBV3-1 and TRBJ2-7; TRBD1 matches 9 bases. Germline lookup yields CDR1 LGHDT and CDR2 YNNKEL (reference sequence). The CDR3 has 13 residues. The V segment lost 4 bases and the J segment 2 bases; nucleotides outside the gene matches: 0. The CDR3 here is CASSRQGAYEQYF. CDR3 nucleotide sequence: TGTGCCAGCAGCCGACAGGGGGCCTACGAGCAGTACTTC.

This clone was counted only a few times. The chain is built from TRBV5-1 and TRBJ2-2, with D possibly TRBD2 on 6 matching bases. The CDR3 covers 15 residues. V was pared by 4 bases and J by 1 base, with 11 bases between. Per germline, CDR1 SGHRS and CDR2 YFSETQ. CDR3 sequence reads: CASSPGLWNTGELFF. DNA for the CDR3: TGCGCCAGCAGCCCGGGACTCTGGAACACCGGGGAGCTGTTTTTT.

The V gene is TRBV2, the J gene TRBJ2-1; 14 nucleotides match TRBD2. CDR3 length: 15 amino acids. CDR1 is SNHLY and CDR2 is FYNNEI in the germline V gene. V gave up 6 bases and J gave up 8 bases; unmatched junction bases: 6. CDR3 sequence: CASRKGLAGVYEQFF. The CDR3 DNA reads TGTGCCAGCAGAAAGGGACTAGCGGGAGTGTATGAGCAGTTCTTC.

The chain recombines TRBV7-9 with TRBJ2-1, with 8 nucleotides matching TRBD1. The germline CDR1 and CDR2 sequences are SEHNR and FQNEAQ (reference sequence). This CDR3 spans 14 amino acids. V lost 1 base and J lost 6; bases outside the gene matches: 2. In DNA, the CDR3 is TGTGCCAGCAGCTTAGGGACAGGGTTCAATGAGCAGTTCTTC. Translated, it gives CASSLGTGFNEQFF.

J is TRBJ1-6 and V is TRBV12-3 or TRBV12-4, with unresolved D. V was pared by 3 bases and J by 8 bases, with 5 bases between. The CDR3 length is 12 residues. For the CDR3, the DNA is TGTGCCAGCAGTTTGTGGGATTCACCCCTCCACTTT. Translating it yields CASSLWDSPLHF.

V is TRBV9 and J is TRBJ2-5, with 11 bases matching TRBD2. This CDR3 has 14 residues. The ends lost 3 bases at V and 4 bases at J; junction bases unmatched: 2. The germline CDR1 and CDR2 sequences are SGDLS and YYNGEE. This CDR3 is CASSAGTSGETQYF. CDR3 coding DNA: TGTGCCAGCAGCGCTGGGACTAGCGGAGAGACCCAGTACTTC.

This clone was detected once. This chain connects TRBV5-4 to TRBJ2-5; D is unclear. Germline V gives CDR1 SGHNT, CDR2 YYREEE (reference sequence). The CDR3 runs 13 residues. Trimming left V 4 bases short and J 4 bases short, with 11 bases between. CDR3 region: CASSRASGETQYF. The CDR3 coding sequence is TGTGCCAGCAGCCGGGCCTCCGGAGAGACCCAGTACTTC.

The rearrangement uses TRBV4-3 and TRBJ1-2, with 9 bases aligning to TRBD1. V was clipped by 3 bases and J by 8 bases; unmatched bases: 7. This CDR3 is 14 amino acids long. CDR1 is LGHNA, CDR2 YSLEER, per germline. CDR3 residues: CASSHPGTGRGYTF. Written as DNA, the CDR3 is TGCGCCAGCAGCCACCCCGGGACAGGGCGCGGCTACACCTTC.

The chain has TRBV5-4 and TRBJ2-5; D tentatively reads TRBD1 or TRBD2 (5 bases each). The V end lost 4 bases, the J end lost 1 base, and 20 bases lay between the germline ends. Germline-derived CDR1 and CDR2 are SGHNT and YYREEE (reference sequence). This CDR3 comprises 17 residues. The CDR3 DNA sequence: TGTGCCAGCAGCCTCAGGGCCCCGAGCGGAGGCCAAGAGACCCAGTACTTC. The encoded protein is CASSLRAPSGGQETQYF.

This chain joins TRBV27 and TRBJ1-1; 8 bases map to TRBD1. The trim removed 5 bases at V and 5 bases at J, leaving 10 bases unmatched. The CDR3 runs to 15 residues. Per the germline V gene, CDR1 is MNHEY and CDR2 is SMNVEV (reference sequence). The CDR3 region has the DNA TGTGCCAGCAGTACAGGGGGGACTGGGGGGACTGAAGCTTTCTTT. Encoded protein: CASSTGGTGGTEAFF.

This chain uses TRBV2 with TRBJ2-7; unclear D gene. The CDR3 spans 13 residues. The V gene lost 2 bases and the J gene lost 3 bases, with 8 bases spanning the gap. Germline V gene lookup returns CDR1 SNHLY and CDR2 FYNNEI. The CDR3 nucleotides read TGTGCCAGCAGTGAACGGAACAGCTACGAGCAGTACTTC. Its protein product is CASSERNSYEQYF.

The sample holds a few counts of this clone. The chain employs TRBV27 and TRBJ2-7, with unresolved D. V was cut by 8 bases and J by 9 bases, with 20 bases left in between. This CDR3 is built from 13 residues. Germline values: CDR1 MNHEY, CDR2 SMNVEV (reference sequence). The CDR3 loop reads CASGQSPLSGQYF. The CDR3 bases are TGTGCCAGCGGGCAAAGCCCCCTGTCTGGGCAGTACTTC.

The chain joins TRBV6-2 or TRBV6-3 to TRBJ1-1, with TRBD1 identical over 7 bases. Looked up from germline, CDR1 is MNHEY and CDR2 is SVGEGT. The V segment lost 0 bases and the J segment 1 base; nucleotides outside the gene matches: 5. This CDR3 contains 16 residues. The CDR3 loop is CASSYSPGQKNTEAFF. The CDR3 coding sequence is TGTGCCAGCAGTTACTCGCCGGGACAGAAGAACACTGAAGCTTTCTTT.

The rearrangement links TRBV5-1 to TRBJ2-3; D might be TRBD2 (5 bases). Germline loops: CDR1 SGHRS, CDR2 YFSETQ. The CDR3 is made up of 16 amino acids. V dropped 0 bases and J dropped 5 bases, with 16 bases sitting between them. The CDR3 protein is CASSLGGGGLQDTQYF. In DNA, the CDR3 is TGCGCCAGCAGCTTGGGGGGTGGAGGCCTTCAAGATACGCAGTATTTT.

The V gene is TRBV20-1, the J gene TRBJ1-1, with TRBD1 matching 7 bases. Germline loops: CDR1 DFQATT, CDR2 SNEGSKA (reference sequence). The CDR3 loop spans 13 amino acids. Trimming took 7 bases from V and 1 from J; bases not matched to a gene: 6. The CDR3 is CSGQQGWNTEAFF. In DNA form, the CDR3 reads TGCAGTGGCCAACAGGGGTGGAACACTGAAGCTTTCTTT.

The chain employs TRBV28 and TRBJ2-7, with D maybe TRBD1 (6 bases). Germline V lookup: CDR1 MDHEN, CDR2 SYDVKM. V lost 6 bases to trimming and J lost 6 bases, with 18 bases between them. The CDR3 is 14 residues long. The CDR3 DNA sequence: TGTGCCAGCAGCGGGACAAGAGGGATTGGCGAGCAGTACTTC. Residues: CASSGTRGIGEQYF.